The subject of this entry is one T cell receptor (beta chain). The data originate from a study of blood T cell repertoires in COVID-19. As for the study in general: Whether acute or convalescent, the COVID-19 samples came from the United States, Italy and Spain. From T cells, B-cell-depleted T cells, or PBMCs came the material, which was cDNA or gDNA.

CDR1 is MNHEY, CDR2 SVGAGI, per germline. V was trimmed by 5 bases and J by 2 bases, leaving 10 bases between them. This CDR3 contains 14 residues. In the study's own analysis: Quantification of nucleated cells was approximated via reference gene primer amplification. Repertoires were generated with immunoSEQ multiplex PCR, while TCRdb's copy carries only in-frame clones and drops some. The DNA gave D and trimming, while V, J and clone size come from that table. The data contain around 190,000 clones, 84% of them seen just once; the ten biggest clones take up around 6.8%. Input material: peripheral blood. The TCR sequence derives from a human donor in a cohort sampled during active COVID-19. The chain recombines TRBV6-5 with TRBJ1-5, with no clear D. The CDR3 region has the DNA TGTGCCAGCAGTACCTTCCGAGGCAATCAGCCCCAGCATTTT. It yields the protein CASSTFRGNQPQHF.